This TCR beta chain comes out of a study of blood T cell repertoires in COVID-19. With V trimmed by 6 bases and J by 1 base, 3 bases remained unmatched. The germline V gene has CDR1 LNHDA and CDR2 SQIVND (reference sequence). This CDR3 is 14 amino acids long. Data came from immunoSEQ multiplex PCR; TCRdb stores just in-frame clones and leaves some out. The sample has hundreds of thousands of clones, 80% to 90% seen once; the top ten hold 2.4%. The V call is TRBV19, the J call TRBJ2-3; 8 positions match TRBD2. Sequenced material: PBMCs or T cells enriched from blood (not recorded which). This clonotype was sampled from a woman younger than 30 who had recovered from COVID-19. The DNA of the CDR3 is TGTGCCAGTAGAGCAGCGGGGGGCACAGATACGCAGTATTTT. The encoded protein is CASRAAGGTDTQYF.